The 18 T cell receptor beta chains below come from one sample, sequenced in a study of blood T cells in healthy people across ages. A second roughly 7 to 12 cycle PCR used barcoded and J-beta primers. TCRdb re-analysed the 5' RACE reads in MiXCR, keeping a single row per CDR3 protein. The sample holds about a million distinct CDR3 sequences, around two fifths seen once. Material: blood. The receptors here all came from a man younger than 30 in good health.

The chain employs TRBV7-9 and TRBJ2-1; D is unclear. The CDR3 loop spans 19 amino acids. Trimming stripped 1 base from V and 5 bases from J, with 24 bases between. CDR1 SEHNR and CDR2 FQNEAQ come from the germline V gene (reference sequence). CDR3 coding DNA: TGTGCCAGCAGCTTAGTAATAAGGTCCGCAACCCCGGACCACAATGAGCAGTTCTTC. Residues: CASSLVIRSATPDHNEQFF.

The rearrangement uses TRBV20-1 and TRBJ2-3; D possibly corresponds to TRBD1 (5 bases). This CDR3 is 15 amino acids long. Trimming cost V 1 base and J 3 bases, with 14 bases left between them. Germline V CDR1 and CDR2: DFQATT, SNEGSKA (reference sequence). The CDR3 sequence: CSARALRVGTDTQYF. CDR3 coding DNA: TGCAGTGCTAGAGCCCTCAGGGTCGGGACAGATACGCAGTATTTT.

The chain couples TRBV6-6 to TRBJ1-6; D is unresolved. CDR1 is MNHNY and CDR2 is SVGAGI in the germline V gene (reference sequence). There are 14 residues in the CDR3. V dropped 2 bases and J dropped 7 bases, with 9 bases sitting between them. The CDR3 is CASSYDVPNSPLHF. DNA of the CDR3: TGTGCCAGCAGTTACGACGTCCCAAATTCACCCCTCCACTTT.

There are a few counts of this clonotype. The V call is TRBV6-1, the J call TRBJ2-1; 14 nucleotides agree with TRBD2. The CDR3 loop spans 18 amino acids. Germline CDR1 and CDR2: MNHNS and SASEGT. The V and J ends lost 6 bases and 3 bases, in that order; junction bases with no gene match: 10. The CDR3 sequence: CASSRLPGLAGVYNEQFF. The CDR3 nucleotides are TGTGCCAGCAGCCGACTACCGGGACTAGCGGGGGTCTACAATGAGCAGTTCTTC.

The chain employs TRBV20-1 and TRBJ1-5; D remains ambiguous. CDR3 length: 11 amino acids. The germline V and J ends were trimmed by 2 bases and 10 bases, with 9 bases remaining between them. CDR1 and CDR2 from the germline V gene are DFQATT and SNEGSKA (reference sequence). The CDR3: CSARRQDPQHF. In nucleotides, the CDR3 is TGCAGTGCTAGACGACAAGACCCCCAGCATTTT.

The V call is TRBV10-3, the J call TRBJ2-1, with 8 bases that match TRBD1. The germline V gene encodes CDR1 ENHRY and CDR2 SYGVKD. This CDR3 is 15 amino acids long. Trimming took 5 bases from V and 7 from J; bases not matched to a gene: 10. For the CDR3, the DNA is TGTGCCATCAGTATGTACAGGGGGTCTTCGAATGAGCAGTTCTTC. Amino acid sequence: CAISMYRGSSNEQFF.

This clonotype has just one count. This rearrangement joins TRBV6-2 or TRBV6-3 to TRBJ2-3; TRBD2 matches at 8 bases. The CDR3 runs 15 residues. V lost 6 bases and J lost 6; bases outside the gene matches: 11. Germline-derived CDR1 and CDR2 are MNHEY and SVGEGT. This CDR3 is CASSHLGLGEDTQYF. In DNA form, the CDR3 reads TGTGCCAGCAGCCACCTGGGACTAGGGGAGGATACGCAGTATTTT.

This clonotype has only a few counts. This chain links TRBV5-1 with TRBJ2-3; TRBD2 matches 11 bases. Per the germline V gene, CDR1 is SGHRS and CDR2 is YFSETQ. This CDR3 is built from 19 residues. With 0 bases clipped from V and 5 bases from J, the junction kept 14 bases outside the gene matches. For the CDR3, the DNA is TGCGCCAGCAGCTTGGCCCAGAGACTAGCGGGGAGTTTAGGAGATACGCAGTATTTT. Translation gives CASSLAQRLAGSLGDTQYF.

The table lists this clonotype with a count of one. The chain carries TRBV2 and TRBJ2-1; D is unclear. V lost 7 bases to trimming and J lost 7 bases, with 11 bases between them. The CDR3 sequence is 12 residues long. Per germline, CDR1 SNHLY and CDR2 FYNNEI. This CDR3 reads CASTPTWNEQFF. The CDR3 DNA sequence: TGTGCCAGCACCCCGACGTGGAATGAGCAGTTCTTC. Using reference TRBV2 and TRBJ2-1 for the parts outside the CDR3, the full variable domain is EPEVTQTPSHQVTQMGQEVILRCVPISNHLYFYWYRQILGQKVEFLVSFYNNEISEKSEIFDDQFSVERPDGSNFTLKIRSTKLEDSAMYFCASTPTWNEQFFGPGTRLTVL.

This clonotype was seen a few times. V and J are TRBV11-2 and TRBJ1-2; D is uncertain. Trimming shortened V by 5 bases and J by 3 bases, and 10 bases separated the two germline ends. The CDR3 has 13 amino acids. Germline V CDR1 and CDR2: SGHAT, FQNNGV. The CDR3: CASSALAHYGYTF. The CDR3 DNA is TGTGCCAGCAGCGCGTTGGCCCACTATGGCTACACCTTC.

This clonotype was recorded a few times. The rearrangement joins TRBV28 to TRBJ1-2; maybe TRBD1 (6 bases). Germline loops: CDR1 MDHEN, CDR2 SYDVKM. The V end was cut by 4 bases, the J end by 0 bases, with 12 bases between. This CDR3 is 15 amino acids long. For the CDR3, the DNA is TGTGCCAGCAGTTCATCGGACAGACCTAACTATGGCTACACCTTC. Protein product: CASSSSDRPNYGYTF.

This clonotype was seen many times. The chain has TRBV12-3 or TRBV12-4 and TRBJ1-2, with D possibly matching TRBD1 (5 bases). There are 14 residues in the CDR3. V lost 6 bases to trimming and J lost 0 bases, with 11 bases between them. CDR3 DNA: TGTGCCAGCAGATCGGGGACGGCTAACTATGGCTACACCTTC. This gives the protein CASRSGTANYGYTF.

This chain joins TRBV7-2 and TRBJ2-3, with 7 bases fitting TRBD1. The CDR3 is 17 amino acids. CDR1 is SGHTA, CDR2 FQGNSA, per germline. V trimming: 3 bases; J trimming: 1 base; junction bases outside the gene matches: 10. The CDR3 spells CASSLGFDRDGTDTQYF. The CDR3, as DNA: TGTGCCAGCAGCTTGGGTTTCGACAGGGACGGCACAGATACGCAGTATTTT.

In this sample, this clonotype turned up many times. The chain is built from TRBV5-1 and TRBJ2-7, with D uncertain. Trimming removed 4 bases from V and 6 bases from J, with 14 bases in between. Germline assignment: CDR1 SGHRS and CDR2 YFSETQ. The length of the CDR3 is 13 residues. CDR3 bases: TGCGCCAGCAGCCTCAAGCTGGAAGGCGAGCAGTACTTC. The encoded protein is CASSLKLEGEQYF. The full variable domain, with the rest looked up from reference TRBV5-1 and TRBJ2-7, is KAGVTQTPRYLIKTRGQQVTLSCSPISGHRSVSWYQQTPGQGLQFLFEYFSETQRNKGNFPGRFSGRQFSNSRSEMNVSTLELGDSALYLCASSLKLEGEQYFGPGTRLTVT.

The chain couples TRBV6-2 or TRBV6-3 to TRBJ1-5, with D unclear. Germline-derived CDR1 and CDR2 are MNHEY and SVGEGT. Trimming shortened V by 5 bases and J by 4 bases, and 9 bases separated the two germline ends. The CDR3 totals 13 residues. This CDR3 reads CASSRVRNQPQHF. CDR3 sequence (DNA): TGTGCCAGCAGTAGGGTTAGGAATCAGCCCCAGCATTTT.

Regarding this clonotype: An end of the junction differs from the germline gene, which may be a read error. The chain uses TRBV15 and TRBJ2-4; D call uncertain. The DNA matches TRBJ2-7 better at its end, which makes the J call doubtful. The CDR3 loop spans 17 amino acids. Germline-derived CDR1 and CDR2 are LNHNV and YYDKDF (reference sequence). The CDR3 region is CAASRDTLLKTAYEQYF. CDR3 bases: TGTGCCGCCAGCAGAGATACCCTCCTAAAAACCGCGTACGAGCAGTACTTC.

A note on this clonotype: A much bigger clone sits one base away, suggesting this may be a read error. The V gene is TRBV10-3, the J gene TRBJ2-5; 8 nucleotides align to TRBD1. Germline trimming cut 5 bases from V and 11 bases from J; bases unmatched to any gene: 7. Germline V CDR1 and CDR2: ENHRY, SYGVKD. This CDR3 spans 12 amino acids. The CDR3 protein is CAISRQGNEQYF. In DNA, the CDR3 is TGTGCCATCAGTCGACAGGGGAATGAGCAGTACTTC.

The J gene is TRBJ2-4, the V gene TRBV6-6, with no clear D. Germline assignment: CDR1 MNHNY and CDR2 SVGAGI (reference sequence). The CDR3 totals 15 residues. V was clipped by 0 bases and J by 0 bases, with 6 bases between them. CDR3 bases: TGTGCCAGCAGTTACTCGAAGGGAGCCAAAAACATTCAGTACTTC. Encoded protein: CASSYSKGAKNIQYF.